Listed below are T cell receptor beta chains from one sample, sequenced in a study of shared clonotypes between healthy human individuals. Generated by immunoSEQ multiplex PCR, the TCRdb table keeps only in-frame clones and is missing some. The table shows millions of clones, with over 90% occurring only once. Sequenced: naive CD4+ T cells from PBMCs. The receptors were sampled from a man aged 18 to 29 in good health. Some clones in this sample may be carry-over from other donors' samples. CDR3s include the opening cysteine and the closing phenylalanine or tryptophan. The D gene is left open where the match is weak. Not all rows give a size; the values are once, few, many and, for expanded clones, a class.

D	V	length	J	size	CDR3	DNA
.	TRBV25-1	12	TRBJ2-7	.	CASSTGFYEQYF	TGTGCCAGCAGTACAGGGTTCTACGAGCAGTACTTC
TRBD1	TRBV5-1	14	TRBJ1-1	.	CASSPDRVNTEAFF	TGCGCCAGCAGCCCTGACAGGGTGAACACTGAAGCTTTCTTT
TRBD2	TRBV19	16	TRBJ2-2	.	CASRGLAGGNTGELFF	TGTGCCAGTAGGGGGTTGGCGGGAGGGAACACCGGGGAGCTGTTTTTT
.	TRBV7-2	16	TRBJ2-2	.	CASSLLRARNTGELFF	TGTGCCAGCAGCTTACTCAGAGCCCGAAACACCGGGGAGCTGTTTTTT
.	TRBV28	11	TRBJ2-2	.	CASLNTGELFF	TGTGCCAGCCTTAACACCGGGGAGCTGTTTTTT
TRBD1	TRBV4-2	17	TRBJ2-7	.	CASSQALGQGPIDEQYF	TGTGCCAGCAGCCAAGCCCTGGGACAGGGCCCGATAGATGAGCAGTACTTC
.	TRBV9	14	TRBJ2-7	.	CASSSFGQTYEQYF	TGTGCCAGCAGCTCCTTCGGGCAGACCTACGAGCAGTACTTC
.	TRBV27	13	TRBJ1-4	.	CASSTGYNEKLFF	TGTGCCAGCAGTACCGGGTATAATGAAAAACTGTTTTTT
.	TRBV7-2	14	TRBJ1-5	.	CASSLVFRGQPQHF	TGTGCCAGCAGCTTAGTCTTTCGAGGTCAGCCCCAGCATTTT
.	TRBV4-1	16	TRBJ1-2	.	CASSQQRGGTNYGYTF	TGCGCCAGCAGCCAACAACGTGGAGGGACCAACTATGGCTACACCTTC
.	TRBV30	12	TRBJ1-1	.	CAWSTTTGRAFF	TGTGCCTGGAGTACTACTACAGGGCGAGCTTTCTTT
.	TRBV4-2	17	TRBJ1-4	.	CASSPSKEPAVHEKLFF	TGTGCCAGCAGCCCCTCCAAGGAGCCAGCCGTTCATGAAAAACTGTTTTTT
.	TRBV28	13	TRBJ1-2	.	CASRLGQGTGYTF	TGTGCCAGCAGACTGGGCCAGGGGACTGGCTACACCTTC
.	TRBV9	15	TRBJ2-3	.	CASSVGQGRTDTQYF	TGTGCCAGCAGCGTAGGTCAGGGGCGCACAGATACGCAGTATTTT
.	TRBV28	17	TRBJ2-3	.	CASSSHGDYPSTDTQYF	TGTGCCAGCAGTTCACACGGAGACTATCCTAGCACAGATACGCAGTATTTT
.	TRBV5-4	14	TRBJ2-2	.	CASSLGSNTGELFF	TGTGCCAGCAGCTTGGGCAGTAACACCGGGGAGCTGTTTTTT
.	TRBV11-2	19	TRBJ2-5	.	CASSFLNRGLRPYQETQYF	TGTGCCAGCAGCTTCTTAAATCGGGGACTGCGGCCGTACCAAGAGACCCAGTACTTC
TRBD2	TRBV7-2	18	TRBJ2-1	once	CASSFRGLAGGTYNEQFF	TGTGCCAGCAGCTTTCGGGGACTAGCGGGAGGAACGTACAATGAGCAGTTCTTC
TRBD2	TRBV6-5	14	TRBJ2-1	.	CASSYSGRYNEQFF	TGTGCCAGCAGTTACAGCGGGAGGTACAATGAGCAGTTCTTC
TRBD2	TRBV5-1	18	TRBJ2-1	.	CASSSEGGSGSIYNEQFF	TGCGCCAGCAGCTCCGAGGGGGGGAGCGGGAGTATCTACAATGAGCAGTTCTTC
.	TRBV5-1	15	TRBJ1-2	.	CASSLATGPSYGYTF	TGCGCCAGCAGCTTGGCCACCGGGCCATCCTATGGCTACACCTTC
.	TRBV7-2	14	TRBJ2-1	.	CASSFQSSYNEQFF	TGTGCCAGCAGCTTCCAAAGCTCCTACAATGAGCAGTTCTTC
.	TRBV18	15	TRBJ1-4	.	CASSLTGPTNEKLFF	TGTGCCAGCTCACTCACGGGACCAACTAATGAAAAACTGTTTTTT
.	TRBV6-5	13	TRBJ1-1	.	CASSLNRDTEAFF	TGTGCCAGCAGTTTGAACAGGGACACTGAAGCTTTCTTT
TRBD1	TRBV6-6	15	TRBJ2-1	.	CASRQQGPRGNEQFF	TGTGCCAGCAGGCAACAGGGGCCACGGGGCAATGAGCAGTTCTTC
.	TRBV30	11	TRBJ1-4	.	CASHYYEKLFF	TGTGCCTCCCATTACTATGAAAAACTGTTTTTT
.	TRBV9	14	TRBJ2-3	.	CASSVARETDTQYF	TGTGCCAGCAGCGTAGCCCGGGAGACAGATACGCAGTATTTT
.	TRBV9	14	TRBJ1-1	.	CASSTQTGNTEAFF	TGTGCCAGCAGCACCCAGACGGGAAACACTGAAGCTTTCTTT
.	TRBV19	12	TRBJ2-1	.	CASGVIYNEQFF	TGTGCCAGTGGGGTGATTTACAATGAGCAGTTCTTC
.	TRBV19	15	TRBJ1-1	.	CASSTQGFMNTEAFF	TGTGCCAGTAGTACCCAGGGGTTTATGAACACTGAAGCTTTCTTT
.	TRBV6-1	13	TRBJ2-7	.	CASSTGLYYEQYF	TGTGCCAGCAGCACGGGACTCTACTACGAGCAGTACTTC
TRBD1	TRBV20-1	11	TRBJ2-3	.	CSAGQFDTQYF	TGCAGTGCGGGACAGTTTGATACGCAGTATTTT
.	TRBV28	16	TRBJ2-2	.	CASSLSLIGIGGELFF	TGTGCCAGCAGTTTATCACTCATCGGTATTGGCGGGGAGCTGTTTTTT
TRBD2	TRBV18	16	TRBJ2-7	once	CASSLERESPTYEQYF	TGTGCCAGCTCACTTGAGCGGGAAAGCCCGACCTACGAGCAGTACTTC
TRBD2	TRBV5-6	14	TRBJ2-5	.	CASRRAGGQETQYF	TGTGCCAGCAGACGAGCGGGGGGCCAAGAGACCCAGTACTTC
.	TRBV5-6	14	TRBJ1-1	.	CASSLVPRGTEAFF	TGTGCCAGCAGCTTGGTTCCCCGGGGCACTGAAGCTTTCTTT
TRBD2	TRBV18	18	TRBJ2-7	.	CASSPLGGVFSSSYEQYF	TGTGCCAGCTCACCGTTGGGAGGGGTATTTTCGAGCTCCTACGAGCAGTACTTC
TRBD1	TRBV5-8	14	TRBJ1-3	once	CASSLRQGGNTIYF	TGTGCCAGCAGCTTGAGACAGGGGGGAAACACCATATATTTT
TRBD1	TRBV5-1	16	TRBJ1-1	.	CASSGRTGVLNTEAFF	TGCGCCAGCAGCGGCCGGACAGGAGTCTTGAACACTGAAGCTTTCTTT
.	TRBV6-5	13	TRBJ1-2	.	CASRDPANYGYTF	TGTGCCAGCCGGGACCCCGCCAACTATGGCTACACCTTC
TRBD2	TRBV9	15	TRBJ2-5	.	CASSVTGGPEETQYF	TGTGCCAGCAGCGTAACGGGAGGGCCGGAAGAGACCCAGTACTTC
TRBD1	TRBV5-1	16	TRBJ1-4	.	CASSRNGDRIGEKLFF	TGCGCCAGCAGCCGGAACGGGGACAGGATAGGCGAAAAACTGTTTTTT